This T cell receptor (beta chain) was found in a study of cytomegalovirus exposure and HLA in healthy donors. PCR primers comprised 60 Vbeta and 13 Jbeta primers. Measured with immunoSEQ multiplex PCR; TCRdb has only the in-frame clones, and not every one. The sample holds 120,000 or so clones, about a sixth seen once. V shed 6 bases, J shed 1 base, and the junction held 4 bases outside the gene matches. Germline assignment: CDR1 MDHEN and CDR2 SYDVKM. The CDR3 contains 14 residues. The V gene is TRBV28, the J gene TRBJ1-2; 8 bases are a match to TRBD1. Sequencing input: PBMCs. The sequence was collected from a female donor in good health and CMV-seropositive. In nucleotides, the CDR3 is TGTGCCAGCAGGGGGACAGGAGTTAACTATGGCTACACCTTC. It is translated as CASRGTGVNYGYTF.